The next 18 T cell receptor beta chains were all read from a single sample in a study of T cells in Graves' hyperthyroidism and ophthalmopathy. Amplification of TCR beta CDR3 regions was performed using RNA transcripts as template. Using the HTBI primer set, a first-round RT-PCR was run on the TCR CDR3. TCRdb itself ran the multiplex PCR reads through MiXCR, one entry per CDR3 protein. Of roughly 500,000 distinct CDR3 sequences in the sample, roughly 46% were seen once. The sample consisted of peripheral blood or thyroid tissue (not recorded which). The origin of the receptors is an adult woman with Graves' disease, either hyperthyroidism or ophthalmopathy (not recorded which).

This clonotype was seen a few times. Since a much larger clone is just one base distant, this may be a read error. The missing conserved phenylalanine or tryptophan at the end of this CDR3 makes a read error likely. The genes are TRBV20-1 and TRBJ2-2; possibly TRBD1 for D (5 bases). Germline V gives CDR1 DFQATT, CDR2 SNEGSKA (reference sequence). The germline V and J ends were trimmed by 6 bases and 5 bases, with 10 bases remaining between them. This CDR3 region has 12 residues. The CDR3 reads CSAHPGTGELFS. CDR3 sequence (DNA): TGCAGTGCCCACCCAGGGACCGGGGAGCTGTTTTCT.

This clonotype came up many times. The CDR3 region has the DNA TGTGCCATCAGTGACATGGGCGAAAAACTGTTTTTT. As protein: CAISDMGEKLFF. The rearrangement joins TRBV10-3 to TRBJ1-4, with D hard to call. Trimming pared 3 bases from V and 8 bases from J, leaving 7 bases between. The germline gives CDR1 ENHRY, CDR2 SYGVKD. The CDR3 runs to 12 residues.

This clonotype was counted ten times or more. The CDR3 bases are TGCGCCAGCAGCCAATCACCGGACAGGATTTACGAGCAGTACTTC. Translation: CASSQSPDRIYEQYF. V is TRBV4-1 and J is TRBJ2-7; 7 bases are a match to TRBD1. Trimming at V came to 2 bases and at J to 4 bases, leaving 8 bases not matched to a gene. This CDR3 has 15 amino acids. The germline gives CDR1 MGHRA, CDR2 YSYEKL.

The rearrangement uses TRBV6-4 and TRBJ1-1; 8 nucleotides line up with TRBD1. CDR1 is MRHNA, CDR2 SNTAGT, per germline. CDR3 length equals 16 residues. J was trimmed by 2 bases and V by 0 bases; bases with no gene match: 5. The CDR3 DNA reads TGTGCCAGCAGTGACTCGACGGGGACAGGCAACACTGAAGCTTTCTTT. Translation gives CASSDSTGTGNTEAFF.

CDR3 loop: CASSLATMNTEAFF. The CDR3 region has the DNA TGTGCCAGCAGCTTAGCCACTATGAACACTGAAGCTTTCTTT. This chain connects TRBV13 to TRBJ1-1; no clear D gene. The CDR3 totals 14 residues. V lost 1 base and J 0 bases, leaving 6 bases between the germline ends. CDR1 is PRHDT and CDR2 is FYEKMQ in the germline V gene (reference sequence). Full variable domain (remainder filled in from reference TRBV13 and TRBJ1-1): AAGVIQSPRHLIKEKRETATLKCYPIPRHDTVYWYQQGPGQDPQFLISFYEKMQSDKGSIPDRFSAQQFSDYHSELNMSSLELGDSALYFCASSLATMNTEAFFGQGTRLTVV.

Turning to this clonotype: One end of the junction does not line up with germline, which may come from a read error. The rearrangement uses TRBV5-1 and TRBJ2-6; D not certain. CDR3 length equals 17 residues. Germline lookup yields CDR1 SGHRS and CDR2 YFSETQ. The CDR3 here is CASSPGARRSGANVLTF. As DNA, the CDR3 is TGCGCCAGCAGCCCCGGTGCAAGACGATCTGGTGCCAACGTCCTGACTTTC.

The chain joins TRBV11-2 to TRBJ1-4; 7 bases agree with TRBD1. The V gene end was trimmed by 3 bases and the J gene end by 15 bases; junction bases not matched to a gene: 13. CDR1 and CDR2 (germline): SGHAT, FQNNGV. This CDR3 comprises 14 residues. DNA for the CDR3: TGTGCCAGCAGCTTCGACAGGGTAAATGAAAAGGTGTTTTTT. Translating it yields CASSFDRVNEKVFF.

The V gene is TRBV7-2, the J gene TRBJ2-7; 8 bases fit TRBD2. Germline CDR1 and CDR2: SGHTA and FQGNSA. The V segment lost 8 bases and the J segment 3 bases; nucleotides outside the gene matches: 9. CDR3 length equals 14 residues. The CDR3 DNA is TGTGCCAGCGCAGGGGCTAGCGGGCGCTACGAGCAGTACTTC. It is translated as CASAGASGRYEQYF.

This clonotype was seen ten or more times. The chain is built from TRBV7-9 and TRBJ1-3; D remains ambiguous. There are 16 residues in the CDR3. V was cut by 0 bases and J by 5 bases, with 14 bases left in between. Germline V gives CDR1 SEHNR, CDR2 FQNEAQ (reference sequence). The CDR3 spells CASSLAQSSRRNTIYF. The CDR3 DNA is TGTGCCAGCAGCTTAGCGCAGTCCAGTAGAAGAAACACCATATATTTT.

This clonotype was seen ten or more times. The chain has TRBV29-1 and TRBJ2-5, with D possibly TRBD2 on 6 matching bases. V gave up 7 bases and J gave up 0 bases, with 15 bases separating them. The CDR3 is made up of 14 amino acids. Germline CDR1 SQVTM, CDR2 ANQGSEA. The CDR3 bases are TGCAGCGCCCGACCCAGGGACTACCAAGAGACCCAGTACTTC. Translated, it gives CSARPRDYQETQYF.

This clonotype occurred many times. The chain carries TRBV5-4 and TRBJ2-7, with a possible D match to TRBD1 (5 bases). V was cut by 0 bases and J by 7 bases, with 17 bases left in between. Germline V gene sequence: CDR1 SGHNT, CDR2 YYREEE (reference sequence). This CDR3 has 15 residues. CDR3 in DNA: TGTGCCAGCAGCTTGGGAGGCAGGACATCACGGGAGCAGTACTTC. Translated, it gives CASSLGGRTSREQYF.

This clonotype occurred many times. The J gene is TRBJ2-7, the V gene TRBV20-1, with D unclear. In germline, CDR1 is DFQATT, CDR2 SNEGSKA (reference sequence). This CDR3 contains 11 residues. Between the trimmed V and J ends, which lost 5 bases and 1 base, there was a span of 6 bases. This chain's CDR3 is CSAHNSYEQYF. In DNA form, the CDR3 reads TGCAGTGCTCATAATTCCTACGAGCAGTACTTC.

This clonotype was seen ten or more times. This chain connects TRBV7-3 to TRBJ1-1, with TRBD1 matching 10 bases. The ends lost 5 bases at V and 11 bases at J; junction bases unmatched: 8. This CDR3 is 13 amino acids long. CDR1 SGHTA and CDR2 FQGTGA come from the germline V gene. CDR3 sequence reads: CASSLRQGAGAFF. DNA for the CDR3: TGTGCCAGCAGCCTAAGACAGGGGGCGGGGGCTTTCTTT.

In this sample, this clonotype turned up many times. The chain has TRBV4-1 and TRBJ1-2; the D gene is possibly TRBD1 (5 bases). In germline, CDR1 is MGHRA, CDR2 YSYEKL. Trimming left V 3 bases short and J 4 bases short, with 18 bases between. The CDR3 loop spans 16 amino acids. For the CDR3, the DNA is TGCGCCAGCAGCCAGCCCACCCGAGGGGTTGGCTATGGCTACACCTTC. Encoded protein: CASSQPTRGVGYGYTF.

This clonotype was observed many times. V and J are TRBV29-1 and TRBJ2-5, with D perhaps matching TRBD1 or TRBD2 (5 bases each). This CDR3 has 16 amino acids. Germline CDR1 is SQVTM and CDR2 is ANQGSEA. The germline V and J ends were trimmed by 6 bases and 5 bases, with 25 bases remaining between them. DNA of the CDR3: TGCAGCGTCCGACCCGGGGCCTATGAGGTTCGGGAGACCCAGTACTTC. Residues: CSVRPGAYEVRETQYF.

The CDR3 DNA sequence: TGTGCCAGCAGTGAGCTTTGGGGCTCAGATACGCAGTATTTT. Translation: CASSELWGSDTQYF. The rearrangement uses TRBV2 and TRBJ2-3; D is perhaps TRBD1 (5 bases). The CDR3 loop spans 14 amino acids. CDR1 is SNHLY, CDR2 FYNNEI, per germline. V lost 3 bases and J lost 4, with 11 bases in between.

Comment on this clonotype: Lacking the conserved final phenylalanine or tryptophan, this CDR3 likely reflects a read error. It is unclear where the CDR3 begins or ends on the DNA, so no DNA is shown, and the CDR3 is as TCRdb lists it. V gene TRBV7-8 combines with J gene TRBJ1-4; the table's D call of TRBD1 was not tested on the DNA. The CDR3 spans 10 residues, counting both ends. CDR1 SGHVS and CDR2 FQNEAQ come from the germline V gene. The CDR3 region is CASSSIEGLG.

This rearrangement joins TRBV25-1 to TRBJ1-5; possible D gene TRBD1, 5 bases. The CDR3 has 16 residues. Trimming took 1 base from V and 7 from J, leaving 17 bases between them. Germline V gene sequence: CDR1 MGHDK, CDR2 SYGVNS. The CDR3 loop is CASSEWGDSSLQPQHF. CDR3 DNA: TGTGCCAGCAGTGAATGGGGCGACTCCTCACTCCAGCCCCAGCATTTT.